The T cell receptor (beta chain) described here comes from a study of T cell responses to AZD1222 COVID-19 vaccine. Libraries were prepared by immunoSEQ multiplex PCR; TCRdb keeps only in-frame clonotypes and omits some of them. This sample has some 140,000 clones, with 75% to 85% found just once. Regarding the study as a whole: Without day 14 samples, only post-peak T cell repertoires were studied.

On this clone itself: The antigen is unknown.

The sequenced sample was peripheral blood, obtained 28 days after the second dose of the MenACWY control vaccine. The TCR comes from an adult who received the MenACWY meningococcal vaccine as a control.

The CDR3 spells CASSFSAGYEQYF. CDR3 DNA sequence: TGTGCCAGCAGCTTTTCGGCCGGTTACGAGCAGTACTTC. The chain has TRBV7-2 and TRBJ2-7; no clear D gene. Germline V gene data show CDR1 as SGHTA and CDR2 as FQGNSA. CDR3 length: 13 amino acids. Trimming took off 3 bases at V and 4 bases at J, with 10 bases between the two ends. The full variable domain, rest sourced from reference TRBV7-2 and TRBJ2-7, is GAGVSQSPSNKVTEKGKDVELRCDPISGHTALYWYRQSLGQGLEFLIYFQGNSAPDKSGLPSDRFSAERTGGSVSTLTIQRTQQEDSAVYLCASSFSAGYEQYFGPGTRLTVT.